This T cell receptor (beta chain) was found in a study of blood T cells in healthy people across ages. General study points: Naive CD4+ cells and diversity were both higher in long-lived donors than in aged donors. Per-million-T-cell TCR beta diversity fell roughly linearly with age.

Healthy Russian Caucasian donors spanned ages roughly 6 to 90 years. Every participating donor contributed about 10 milliliters of peripheral blood through a draw. Then a second PCR, running roughly 7 to 11 cycles, was carried out with a sample-barcoded 5' primer and a J-beta primer mix. MiXCR, applied by TCRdb to the 5' RACE reads, yields one record per CDR3 protein. The sample yields some 900,000 distinct CDR3 sequences, under 35% seen once. Germline V gene data show CDR1 as SSHAT and CDR2 as FNYEAQ (reference sequence). CDR3 length equals 16 residues. Worth noting for this clonotype: Its antigen is not identified. A much bigger clone sits one base away, suggesting this may be a read error.

Sequencing input: blood. This receptor was obtained from a woman aged 80 or older in good health. This sequence joins TRBV7-7 and TRBJ2-1; 12 positions agree with TRBD1. This CDR3 is CASRPYPGQGANEQVF. The CDR3, as DNA: TGTGCTAGCAGACCTTATCCGGGACAGGGGGCGAATGAGCAGGTCTTC.